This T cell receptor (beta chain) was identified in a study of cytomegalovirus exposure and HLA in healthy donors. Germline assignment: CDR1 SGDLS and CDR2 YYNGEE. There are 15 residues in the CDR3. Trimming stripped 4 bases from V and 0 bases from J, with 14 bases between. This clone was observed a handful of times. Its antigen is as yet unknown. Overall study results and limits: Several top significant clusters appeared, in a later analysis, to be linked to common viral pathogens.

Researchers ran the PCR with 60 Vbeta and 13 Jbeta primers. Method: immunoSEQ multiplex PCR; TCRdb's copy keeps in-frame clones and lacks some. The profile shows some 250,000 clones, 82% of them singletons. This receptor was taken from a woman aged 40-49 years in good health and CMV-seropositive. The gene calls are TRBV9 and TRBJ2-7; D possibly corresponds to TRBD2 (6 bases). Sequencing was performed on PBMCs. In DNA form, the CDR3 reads TGTGCCAGCAGCCCCCGAGCGGGCTCCTCCTACGAGCAGTACTTC. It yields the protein CASSPRAGSSYEQYF.